This T cell receptor (beta chain) was recorded in a study of cytomegalovirus exposure and HLA in healthy donors. PCR used 60 Vbeta primers and 13 Jbeta primers. Sequenced by immunoSEQ multiplex PCR; TCRdb stores in-frame clones only, minus some. The sample gives 150,000 to 200,000 clones, 60% to 80% of which show up once; around 14% is in the top ten. V was clipped by 1 base and J by 5 bases, with 9 bases between them. The CDR3 covers 13 residues. Germline V lookup: CDR1 SGHNT, CDR2 YYREEE (reference sequence). Study-level findings and limits: The sole available immune exposure information was CMV serostatus. As was reported, the HLA-A and HLA-B alleles of most subjects were accurately predicted from TCR beta sequences.

Comment on this clone: Its specificity is not known.

The receptor was derived from a woman aged 35 to 49 in good health and CMV-seronegative. The V gene is TRBV5-4, the J gene TRBJ1-1, with D maybe TRBD1 (5 bases). The sequencing sample was made of PBMCs. The CDR3 DNA is TGTGCCAGCAGCTTGATGGGGCAAACTGAAGCTTTCTTT. As protein: CASSLMGQTEAFF.